This TCR beta chain is from a study of cytomegalovirus exposure and HLA in healthy donors. Overall study findings and caveats: Across HLA loci, a later analysis found differing TCR association rates, with DRB1 most and HLA-C fewest.

Germline CDR1 is GTSNPN and CDR2 is SVGIG (reference sequence). V lost 0 bases to trimming and J lost 4 bases, with 8 bases between them. The CDR3 has 13 amino acids. PCR involved 60 Vbeta and 13 Jbeta primers. Profiling relied on immunoSEQ multiplex PCR, and the TCRdb table lists in-frame clones only, not all of them. Seen here are about 59,000 clones, 83% observed once, and the top ten hold approximately 1.5%. With regard to this clone: Its matching antigen is unknown.

This chain connects TRBV30 to TRBJ2-3; D possibly corresponds to TRBD1 (5 bases). The sequence derives from a human donor in good health. Sequencing was done on a sample of PBMCs. The CDR3 here is CAWSVGVPDTQYF. DNA for the CDR3: TGTGCCTGGAGTGTAGGGGTTCCAGATACGCAGTATTTT.